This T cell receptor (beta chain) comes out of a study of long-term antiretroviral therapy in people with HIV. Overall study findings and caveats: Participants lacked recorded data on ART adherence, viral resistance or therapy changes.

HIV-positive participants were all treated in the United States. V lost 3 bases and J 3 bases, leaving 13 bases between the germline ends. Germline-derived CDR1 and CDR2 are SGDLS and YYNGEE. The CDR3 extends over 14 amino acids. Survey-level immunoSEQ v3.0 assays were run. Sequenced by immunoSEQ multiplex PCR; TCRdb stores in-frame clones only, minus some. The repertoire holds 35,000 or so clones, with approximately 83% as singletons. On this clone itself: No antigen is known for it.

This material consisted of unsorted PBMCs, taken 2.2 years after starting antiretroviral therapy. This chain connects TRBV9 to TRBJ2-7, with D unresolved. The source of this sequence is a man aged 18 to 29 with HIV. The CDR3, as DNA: TGTGCCAGCAGCGAAGAAGGGTTGGACTACGAGCAGTACTTC. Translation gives CASSEEGLDYEQYF.